This T cell receptor (beta chain) was observed in a study of blood T cells in healthy people across ages (dated by TCRdb to between 2014 and 2017). Study-wide context: Template switching captured roughly one uniquely barcoded TCR beta cDNA molecule per two T cells in model experiments. To track age-related changes in TCR beta repertoire diversity, the study relied on deep sequencing normalized with unique cDNA molecular identifiers. Donors were grouped into four age groups: young (average roughly 17 years), middle-aged (around 39), aged (around 56) and long-lived (just over 80). To avoid experimental bias, donors of different ages were spread randomly across the sequencing lanes. The study analyzed two additional independent replicas of 1 million unique cDNA reads from the same blood draw for two donors, one aged 18 to 30 and one aged 80 or older.

What the authors observed across the whole study: Because donor CMV infection status was unknown, age-related changes in expanded clonotypes were potentially confounded. Observed TCR beta diversity correlated strongly with the percentage of naive T cells measured by flow cytometry. As age increased, observed TCR beta diversity per million T cells dropped in a roughly linear way, and a significant reduction was already evident by age around 41. Bulk unsorted PBMC profiling prevented conclusive comparison of naive and antigen-experienced compartments. Estimates of total diversity based on one million sequenced T cells were regarded as lower bounds and as underestimates. Compared with the aged group, the long-lived group had more naive CD4+ T cells, fewer expanded clones and increased TCR diversity, suggesting age selection.

The approximately 41 donors, aged about 6 to 100 years, were systemically healthy Caucasian individuals from Russia. Each donor gave around 9.9 milliliters of peripheral blood, collected into EDTA-treated Vacutainer tubes. Ficoll-Paque density-gradient centrifugation was used to isolate PBMCs, with at least 7 million per sample. Total RNA, at least 5.5 micrograms per sample, was extracted from PBMCs with Trizol reagent. Naive CD45RAhigh/CD27high T cell percentages were measured by flow cytometry on a PBMC aliquot from every donor. Via the germline V gene (reference sequence), CDR1 is MNHEY and CDR2 SMNVEV. The CDR3 sequence holds 13 residues, the cysteine and phenylalanine included. The read is trimmed to its CDR3 DNA, 39 bases read in frame from base 1. V lost 5 bases and J lost 4 bases; the stretch between them is 8 bases long. Receptor libraries were prepared by 5' RACE. TCRdb shows the sequencer as Illumina HiSeq 2500. The second PCR ran for roughly 7 to 12 cycles and used a J-beta primer mix along with a sample-barcoded 5' primer. A unique molecular identifier was introduced onto each TCR beta cDNA molecule by a template-switch 5' adaptor carrying 12 random nucleotides. At least 2.5 million CDR3-containing paired-end reads were obtained from each sample. First-strand cDNA was synthesized from all RNA with the Mint cDNA synthesis kit, primed by a TRBC-specific oligonucleotide. All cDNA was treated with uracil-DNA glycosylase and then went through a first 18-cycle PCR with the universal primers M1SS and BC2_uni_R. In the original analysis: Normalization of each sample was performed by random selection of 1 million high-quality reads, each carrying a distinct molecular identifier. Instead of being binned into consensus sequences, reads that shared molecular identifiers were thrown out. MiTCR, set to a Q25 quality threshold and the strictest error-elimination algorithm, was used for CDR3 identification, clonotype clustering and error correction. A nonparametric unseen species model with Euler transformation was used to estimate a lower bound on total TCR beta diversity. TCRdb reprocessed the public reads (quality trimming at Q25 with fastp, clone calling with MiXCR) and kept in-frame beta chains. One record per CDR3 amino acid sequence lists the most common genes and DNA. None of the V and J calls come from the authors' own analysis; TCRdb made them. This sample gives around 750,000 distinct CDR3 sequences in total; about 55% of them show up just once. The ten biggest clones cover approximately 40% of the sample.

In the case of this clonotype: This receptor's antigen is unknown. The record has no base qualities; no much larger clone is one base away.

Sequencing used blood. This chain joins TRBV27 to TRBJ2-2; no confident D gene assignment can be made. The source is a man older than 75 in good health. DNA sequence: TGTGCCAGCAGTCCTCGAGTCACCGGGGAGCTGTTTTTT. Its amino acids are CASSPRVTGELFF.